A single T cell receptor (beta chain) is shown here with its context. Its antigen remains unknown. This entry belongs to a study of vaccination effects on CD4 cells after COVID-19. General study results and limits: Marked clonal contraction was seen in infection- and vaccine-induced clones late after vaccination. Cross-reaction with common cold coronaviruses was seen in only 1 of 255 vaccine-induced clones from healthy vaccinees.

Sequencing in the ViraFEST assay came after antigen-specific CD4+ T cells had been expanded with viral peptide pools, which were used to stimulate PBMC. Cells that had been cultured for 10 days were the source of isolated CD4+ T cells. Vaccine administered to participants consisted of two doses of either BNT162b2 or mRNA-1273. The germline V gene encodes CDR1 LGHDT and CDR2 YNNKEL (reference sequence). V gave up 0 bases and J gave up 12 bases, with 14 bases separating them. The CDR3 is 13 residues long. Using immunoSEQ multiplex PCR, the repertoire was profiled, and TCRdb retains in-frame clones only, with some absent. The sample yields about 46,000 clones, about 76% seen once.

The chain is built from TRBV3-1 (or the pseudogene TRBV3-2) and TRBJ1-1; unclear D gene. The origin of this receptor is a human donor who received a COVID-19 vaccine. The sequencing used CD4+ T cells from PBMCs cultured with HCoV-OC43 spike peptides, collected after COVID-19 vaccination. As to subset: HCoV-OC43 spike overlapping peptide pool stimulation. The CDR3 DNA reads as TGTGCCAGCAGCCAAGATTCCGGGCCCGGCCCTTTCTTT. It is translated as CASSQDSGPGPFF.